This is a list of T cell receptor beta chains from one sample in a study of Ad26.COV2.S vaccination and SARS-CoV-2 variants. Sequenced by immunoSEQ multiplex PCR; TCRdb stores in-frame clones only, minus some. The sample consists of 200,000 to 300,000 clones, roughly 90% of them appearing once. Sequences were derived from peripheral blood, sampled in a trial of Ad26.COV2.S vaccine versus placebo. The receptors were sampled from a person between 18 and 60 years old who received the Ad26.COV2.S COVID-19 vaccine or a placebo. The CDR3 runs from the conserved cysteine through the conserved F or W. The D gene is left open where the match is weak. Size tells how often a clone was seen (once, few, many) or the class of an expanded clone, and some rows leave it out.

-	TRBV28	TRBD2	TRBJ2-1	TGTGCCATTCCCGGGACTAGCCCAAATGAGCAGTTCTTC	CAIPGTSPNEQFF
-	TRBV6-2/TRBV6-3	TRBD1	TRBJ2-5	TGTGCCAGCAGCCGCCCAGACGCAGGGGGCGGAGAGACCCAGTACTTC	CASSRPDAGGGETQYF
few	TRBV28	-	TRBJ1-1	TGTGCCAGCAGTTTCACAGGGACCTTCAACACTGAAGCTTTCTTT	CASSFTGTFNTEAFF
-	TRBV27	-	TRBJ1-1	TGTGCCAGCAGTTCCACGAACAGACGGGATGAAGCTTTCTTT	CASSSTNRRDEAFF
many	TRBV10-1	TRBD2	TRBJ2-7	TGCGCCAGCAATCTCCGGGGGGGGCCCTCCTACGAGCAGTACTTC	CASNLRGGPSYEQYF
-	TRBV19	TRBD1	TRBJ2-5	TGTGCCAGTAGTATCATTCCCGGGACAGGGACAGAGACCCAGTACTTC	CASSIIPGTGTETQYF
-	TRBV3-1/TRBV3-2	TRBD2	TRBJ2-7	TGTGCCAGCAGCCCTAGTATTAGCGGGGTTTCCTACGAGCAGTACTTC	CASSPSISGVSYEQYF
once	TRBV6-5	-	TRBJ2-7	TGTGCCAGCAGTTCCCAAGACAGCCCTTTCTCCTACGAGCAGTACTTC	CASSSQDSPFSYEQYF
once	TRBV30	TRBD1	TRBJ1-1	TGTGCCTGGAGTCAGGGGGCGAACACTGAAGCTTTCTTT	CAWSQGANTEAFF
-	TRBV9	-	TRBJ2-5	TGTGCCAGCAGCGTAGCTGATGGACGCATACAAGAGACCCAGTACTTC	CASSVADGRIQETQYF
-	TRBV15	-	TRBJ1-6	TGTGCCACCAGCAGAGATCTAGAGCTAGGATCACCCCTCCACTTT	CATSRDLELGSPLHF
-	TRBV27	-	TRBJ1-6	TGTGCCAGCAGTCCAACTTCGGGCGTCCCACCCCTCCACTTT	CASSPTSGVPPLHF
-	TRBV28	TRBD1	TRBJ2-7	TGTGCCAGCAGCCCACGTCTCCGGGACAGGTCGTACGAGCAGTACTTC	CASSPRLRDRSYEQYF
-	TRBV4-3	-	TRBJ2-7	TGCGCCAGCAGCCAAGATCGTTCAGTGAACGAGCAGTACTTC	CASSQDRSVNEQYF
-	TRBV20-1	TRBD2	TRBJ2-3	TGCAGTGCTAGTAATTTAGCGGGTAGCACAGATACGCAGTATTTT	CSASNLAGSTDTQYF
-	TRBV19	TRBD1	TRBJ1-1	TGTGCCAGTAGTACAGGGGGACAGGGAATCACTGAAGCTTTCTTT	CASSTGGQGITEAFF
-	TRBV24-1	-	TRBJ1-5	TGTGCCACCAGTGATGCCAACAGTGATCAGCCCCAGCATTTT	CATSDANSDQPQHF
-	TRBV7-3	TRBD2	TRBJ2-1	TGTGCCAGCAGCTTAGGCGGGGGGAGCTACAATGAGCAGTTCTTC	CASSLGGGSYNEQFF
-	TRBV20-1	-	TRBJ2-1	TGCAGTGCCAGCGGAAATAATGAGCAGTTCTTC	CSASGNNEQFF
-	TRBV10-3	TRBD2	TRBJ2-3	TGTGCCATCAGTGACCCAACTGAGCGGGGGAACCCCACAGATACGCAGTATTTT	CAISDPTERGNPTDTQYF
-	TRBV30	-	TRBJ1-1	TGTGCCTGGAAATACCGGAGGGACACTGAAGCTTTCTTT	CAWKYRRDTEAFF
-	TRBV23-1	TRBD1	TRBJ2-1	TGCGCCAGCAGTCCTCGGGACAGGGACTACAATGAGCAGTTCTTC	CASSPRDRDYNEQFF
-	TRBV7-9	-	TRBJ1-6	TGTGCCAGCAGCCGAGGGGAAACACAGGGCTCACCCCTCCACTTT	CASSRGETQGSPLHF
-	TRBV5-4	-	TRBJ1-2	TGTGCCAGCAGCCCAACGATGGATTCCGTCGGCTACACCTTC	CASSPTMDSVGYTF
-	TRBV28	-	TRBJ2-7	TGTGCCAGCAGTTCCGACTCCTACGAGCAGTACTTC	CASSSDSYEQYF
-	TRBV27	TRBD1	TRBJ1-1	TGTGCCAGCAGCCGTCGGGGGACAGGGGCGGCGGTGACTGAAGCTTTCTTT	CASSRRGTGAAVTEAFF
-	TRBV27	TRBD1	TRBJ1-2	TGTGCCAGCACAACCGGACAGGGGAACTATGGCTACACCTTC	CASTTGQGNYGYTF
few	TRBV30	-	TRBJ1-3	TGTGCCTTAGACAGGAGCTCTGGAAACACCATATATTTT	CALDRSSGNTIYF
-	TRBV5-1	-	TRBJ1-3	TGCGCCAGCAGCGAGACCACAGCGGGCTCTGGAAACACCATATATTTT	CASSETTAGSGNTIYF
-	TRBV27	TRBD1	TRBJ2-2	TGTGCCAGCAGTCCCTATGAGGGGACAGCGAACACCGGGGAGCTGTTTTTT	CASSPYEGTANTGELFF
-	TRBV4-3	TRBD2	TRBJ2-3	TGCGCCAGCAGCCCTCGACTAGCTCTCACAGATACGCAGTATTTT	CASSPRLALTDTQYF
-	TRBV2	-	TRBJ1-4	TGTGCCAGCACCTGGAGGGGTGAAAAACTGTTTTTT	CASTWRGEKLFF
-	TRBV15	-	TRBJ1-1	TGTGCCACCAGCAGAGAGAACGACAGGTGGACTGAAGCTTTCTTT	CATSRENDRWTEAFF
-	TRBV9	-	TRBJ1-1	TGTGCCAGCAGCTTCGGACAGCAGAACACTGAAGCTTTCTTT	CASSFGQQNTEAFF
once	TRBV10-1	TRBD2	TRBJ2-3	TGCGCCAGCAGTGAGACTAGCGGGGGGGCATTGGATACGCAGTATTTT	CASSETSGGALDTQYF
once	TRBV9	-	TRBJ1-5	TGTGCCAGCAGCGTTGACGGTTCTAATCAGCCCCAGCATTTT	CASSVDGSNQPQHF
once	TRBV4-1	TRBD1	TRBJ1-1	TGCGCCAGCAGCCAGAAGGGGGCCCACACTGAAGCTTTCTTT	CASSQKGAHTEAFF
-	TRBV4-2	TRBD2	TRBJ2-1	TGTGCCAGCAGCCAAGTACTAGCGGGGGGGCAGAACAATGAGCAGTTCTTC	CASSQVLAGGQNNEQFF